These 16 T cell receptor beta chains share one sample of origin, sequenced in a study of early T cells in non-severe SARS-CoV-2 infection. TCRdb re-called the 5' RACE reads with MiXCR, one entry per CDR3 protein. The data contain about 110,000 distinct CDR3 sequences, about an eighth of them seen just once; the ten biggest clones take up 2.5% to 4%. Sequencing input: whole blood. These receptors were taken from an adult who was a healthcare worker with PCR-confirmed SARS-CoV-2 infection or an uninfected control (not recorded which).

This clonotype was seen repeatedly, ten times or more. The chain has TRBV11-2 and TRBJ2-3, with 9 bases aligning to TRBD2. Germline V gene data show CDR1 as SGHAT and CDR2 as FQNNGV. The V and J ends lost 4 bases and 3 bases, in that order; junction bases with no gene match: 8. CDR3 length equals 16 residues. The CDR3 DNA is TGTGCCAGCAGCTCTCTGCGGGGGGGCCGGACAGATACGCAGTATTTT. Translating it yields CASSSLRGGRTDTQYF.

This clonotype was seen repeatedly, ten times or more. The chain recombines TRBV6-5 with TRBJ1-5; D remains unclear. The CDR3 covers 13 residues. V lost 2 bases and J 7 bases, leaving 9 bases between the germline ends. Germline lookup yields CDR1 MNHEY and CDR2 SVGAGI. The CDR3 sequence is CASSYSRTQPQHF. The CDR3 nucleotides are TGTGCCAGCAGTTACAGTCGTACCCAGCCCCAGCATTTT.

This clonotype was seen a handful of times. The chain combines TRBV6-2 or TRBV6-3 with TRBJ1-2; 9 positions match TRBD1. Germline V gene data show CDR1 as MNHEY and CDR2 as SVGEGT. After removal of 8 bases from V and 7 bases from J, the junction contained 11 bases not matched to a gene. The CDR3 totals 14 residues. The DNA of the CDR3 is TGTGCCAGCTTACCAACCGGGACAGGGTTTGGCTACACCTTC. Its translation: CASLPTGTGFGYTF.

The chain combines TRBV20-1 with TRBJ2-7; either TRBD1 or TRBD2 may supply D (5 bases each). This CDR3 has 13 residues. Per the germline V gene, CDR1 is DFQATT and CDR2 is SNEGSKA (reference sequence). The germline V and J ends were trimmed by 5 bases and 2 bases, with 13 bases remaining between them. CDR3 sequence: CSAGQGPTYEQYF. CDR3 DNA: TGCAGTGCTGGGCAGGGACCCACCTACGAGCAGTACTTC.

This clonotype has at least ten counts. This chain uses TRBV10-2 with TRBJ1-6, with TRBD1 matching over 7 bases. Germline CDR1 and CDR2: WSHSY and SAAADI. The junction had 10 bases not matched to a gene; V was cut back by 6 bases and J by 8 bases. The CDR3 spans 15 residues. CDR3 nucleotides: TGCGCCAGCAGGGTCAGGGGGTCTGTGGATTCACCCCTCCACTTT. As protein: CASRVRGSVDSPLHF.

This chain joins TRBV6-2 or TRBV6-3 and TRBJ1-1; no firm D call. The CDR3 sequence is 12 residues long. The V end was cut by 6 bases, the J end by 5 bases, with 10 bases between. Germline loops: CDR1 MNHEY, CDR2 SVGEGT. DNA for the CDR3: TGTGCCAGCAGCGAACTGGGGACTGAAGCTTTCTTT. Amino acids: CASSELGTEAFF.

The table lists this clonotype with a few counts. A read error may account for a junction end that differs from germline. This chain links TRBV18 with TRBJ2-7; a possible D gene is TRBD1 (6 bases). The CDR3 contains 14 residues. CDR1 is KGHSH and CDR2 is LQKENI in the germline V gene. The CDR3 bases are TGTGCCAGCTCACCAGGGGGCCAGGCGCCCCGTCAGAACTTC. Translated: CASSPGGQAPRQNF. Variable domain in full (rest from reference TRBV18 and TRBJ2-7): NAGVMQNPRHLVRRRGQEARLRCSPMKGHSHVYWYRQLPEEGLKFMVYLQKENIIDESGMPKERFSAEFPKEGPSILRIQQVVRGDSAAYFCASSPGGQAPRQNFGPGTRLTVT.

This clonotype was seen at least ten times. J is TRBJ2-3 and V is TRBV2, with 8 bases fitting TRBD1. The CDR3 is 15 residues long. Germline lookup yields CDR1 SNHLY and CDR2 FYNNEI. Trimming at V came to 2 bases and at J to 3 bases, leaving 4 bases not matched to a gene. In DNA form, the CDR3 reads TGTGCCAGCAGTGAACAGGGGGCGTCAACAGATACGCAGTATTTT. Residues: CASSEQGASTDTQYF.

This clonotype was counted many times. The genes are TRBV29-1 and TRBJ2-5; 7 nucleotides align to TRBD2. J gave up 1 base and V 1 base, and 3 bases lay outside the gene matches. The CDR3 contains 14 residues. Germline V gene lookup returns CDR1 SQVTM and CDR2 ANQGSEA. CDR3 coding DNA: TGCAGCGTTGAAGGCGGGGGACCCCAAGAGACCCAGTACTTC. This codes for CSVEGGGPQETQYF.

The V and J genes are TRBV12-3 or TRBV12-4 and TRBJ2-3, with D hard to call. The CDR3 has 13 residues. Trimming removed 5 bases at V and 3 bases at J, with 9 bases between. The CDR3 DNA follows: TGTGCCAGCAGTAAAGAGCAGACAGATACGCAGTATTTT. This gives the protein CASSKEQTDTQYF.

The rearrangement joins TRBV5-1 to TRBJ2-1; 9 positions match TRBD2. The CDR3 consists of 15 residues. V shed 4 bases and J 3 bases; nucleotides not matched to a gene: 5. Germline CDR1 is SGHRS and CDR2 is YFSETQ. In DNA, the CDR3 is TGCGCCAGCAGCCCCGAGCGGGGGGTCTACAATGAGCAGTTCTTC. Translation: CASSPERGVYNEQFF.

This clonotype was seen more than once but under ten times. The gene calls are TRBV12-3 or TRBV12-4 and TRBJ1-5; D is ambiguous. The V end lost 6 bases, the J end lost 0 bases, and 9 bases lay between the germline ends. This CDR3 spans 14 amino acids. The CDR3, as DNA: TGTGCCAGCAGACGGGAGATTAGCAATCAGCCCCAGCATTTT. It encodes CASRREISNQPQHF.

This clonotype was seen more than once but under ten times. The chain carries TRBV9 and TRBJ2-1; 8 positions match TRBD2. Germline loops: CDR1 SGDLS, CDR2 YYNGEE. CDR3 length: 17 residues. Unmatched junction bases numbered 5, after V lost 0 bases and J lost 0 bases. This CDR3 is CASSVETGTSSYNEQFF. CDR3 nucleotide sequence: TGTGCCAGCAGCGTAGAGACCGGGACTAGCTCCTACAATGAGCAGTTCTTC.

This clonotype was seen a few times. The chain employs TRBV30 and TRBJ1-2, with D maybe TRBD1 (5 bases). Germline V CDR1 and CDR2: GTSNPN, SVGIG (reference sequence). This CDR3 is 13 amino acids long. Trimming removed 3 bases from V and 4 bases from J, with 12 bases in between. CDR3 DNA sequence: TGTGCCTGGAGGACCCAGGGTCTCTATGGCTACACCTTC. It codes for CAWRTQGLYGYTF. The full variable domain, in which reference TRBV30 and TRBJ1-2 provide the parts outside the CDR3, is SQTIHQWPATLVQPVGSPLSLECTVEGTSNPNLYWYRQAAGRGLQLLFYSVGIGQISSEVPQNLSASRPQDRQFILSSKKLLLSDSGFYLCAWRTQGLYGYTFGSGTRLTVV.

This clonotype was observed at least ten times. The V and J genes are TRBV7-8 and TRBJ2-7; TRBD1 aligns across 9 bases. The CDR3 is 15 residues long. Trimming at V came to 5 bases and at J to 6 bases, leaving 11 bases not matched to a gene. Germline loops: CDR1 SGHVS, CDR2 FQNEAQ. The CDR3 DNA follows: TGTGCCAGCAGCACAAGAGTCCCGGGACAGGGCGAGCAGTACTTC. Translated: CASSTRVPGQGEQYF.

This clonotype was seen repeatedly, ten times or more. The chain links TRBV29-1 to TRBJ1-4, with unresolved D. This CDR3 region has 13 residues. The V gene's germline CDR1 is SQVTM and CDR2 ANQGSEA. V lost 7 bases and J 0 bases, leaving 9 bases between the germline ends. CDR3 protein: CSAPGATNEKLFF. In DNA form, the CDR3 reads TGCAGCGCCCCGGGCGCAACTAATGAAAAACTGTTTTTT.